These 32 T cell receptor beta chains originate from one sample sequenced in a study of Ad26.COV2.S vaccination and SARS-CoV-2 variants. The data were produced by immunoSEQ multiplex PCR, yet TCRdb's version contains in-frame clones alone and is incomplete. The sample lists fewer than 600,000 clones, about 89% occurring once. Treatment here: roughly 19 received Ad26.COV2.S at low or high dose, single or two shots; several received placebo; per-sample allocation not given. Collection of samples fell on day 63 after the first vaccine or placebo injection. Sequences were derived from peripheral blood, sampled in a trial of Ad26.COV2.S vaccine versus placebo. These receptor sequences come from a person between 18 and 65 years old who received the Ad26.COV2.S COVID-19 vaccine or a placebo.

The chain recombines TRBV6-5 with TRBJ1-3; weak D call: TRBD1 (5 bases). V was pared by 2 bases and J by 3 bases, with 14 bases between. This CDR3 is built from 16 residues. CDR1 and CDR2 from the germline V gene are MNHEY and SVGAGI. This chain's CDR3 is CASSYGRRADGNTIYF. The CDR3 DNA follows: TGTGCCAGCAGTTACGGTCGCAGGGCGGATGGAAACACCATATATTTT.

The chain is built from TRBV7-2 and TRBJ2-5, with TRBD1 identical over 8 bases. V lost 6 bases, J lost 4 bases, and 13 bases stayed unmatched. Germline V gene data show CDR1 as SGHTA and CDR2 as FQGNSA. This CDR3 has 16 residues. The chain's CDR3 is CASRSTPGGRSETQYF. DNA for the CDR3: TGTGCCAGCAGATCGACCCCAGGGGGCCGTTCAGAGACCCAGTACTTC.

The chain has TRBV7-2 and TRBJ2-7, with D hard to call. The CDR3 contains 15 residues. V was cut by 4 bases and J by 4 bases, with 17 bases left in between. From germline, CDR1 is SGHTA and CDR2 FQGNSA. CDR3 amino acids: CASSSGRVPWYEQYF. CDR3 DNA: TGTGCCAGCAGCTCCGGACGGGTCCCTTGGTACGAGCAGTACTTC.

This rearrangement joins TRBV28 to TRBJ1-2, with no clear D. Trimming removed 2 bases at V and 5 bases at J, with 15 bases between. The germline gives CDR1 MDHEN, CDR2 SYDVKM. The CDR3 totals 15 residues. For the CDR3, the DNA is TGTGCCAGCAGTTTAACGACGGCGTTGGGGTATGGCTACACCTTC. Translation gives CASSLTTALGYGYTF.

This sequence joins TRBV20-1 and TRBJ2-1; 8 bases align to TRBD1. Germline CDR1 DFQATT, CDR2 SNEGSKA (reference sequence). With 3 bases clipped from V and 6 bases from J, the junction kept 1 base outside the gene matches. The CDR3 sequence is 12 residues long. The CDR3 DNA reads TGCAGTGCTAGTGACAGGGGCAATGAGCAGTTCTTC. This gives the protein CSASDRGNEQFF.

The chain couples TRBV24-1 to TRBJ2-3; D not resolved. The CDR3 length is 13 residues. Trimming removed 6 bases from V and 4 bases from J, with 10 bases in between. Germline V gene sequence: CDR1 KGHDR, CDR2 SFDVKD. The CDR3 DNA is TGTGCCACCAGTCCCCTTTGGGCAGATACGCAGTATTTT. Translation: CATSPLWADTQYF.

The chain combines TRBV11-2 with TRBJ2-2; D may be TRBD2 (6 bases). V lost 3 bases and J lost 7, with 15 bases in between. In germline, CDR1 is SGHAT, CDR2 FQNNGV. This CDR3 region has 15 residues. CDR3 region: CASSFLQGLSGELFF. As DNA, the CDR3 is TGTGCCAGCAGCTTCCTCCAGGGACTGAGCGGGGAGCTGTTTTTT. Variable domain in full (rest from reference TRBV11-2 and TRBJ2-2): EAGVAQSPRYKIIEKRQSVAFWCNPISGHATLYWYQQILGQGPKLLIQFQNNGVVDDSQLPKDRFSAERLKGVDSTLKIQPAKLEDSAVYLCASSFLQGLSGELFFGEGSRLTVL.

The gene calls are TRBV2 and TRBJ1-1, with TRBD1 matching over 8 bases. CDR1 and CDR2 (germline): SNHLY, FYNNEI. The CDR3 runs to 14 residues. The trim removed 6 bases at V and 1 base at J, leaving 4 bases unmatched. The CDR3 sequence is CASRGDRSNTEAFF. The CDR3 bases are TGTGCCAGCAGGGGGGACAGGTCGAACACTGAAGCTTTCTTT.

The rearrangement uses TRBV6-2 or TRBV6-3 and TRBJ1-2; weak D call: TRBD1 (6 bases). CDR1 is MNHEY, CDR2 SVGEGT, per germline. The CDR3 is made up of 13 amino acids. Trimming stripped 6 bases from V and 8 bases from J, with 16 bases between. The CDR3 nucleotides read TGTGCCAGCAGCGGCACAGGGTTGGGGGGCTACACCTTC. It yields the protein CASSGTGLGGYTF.

The V gene is TRBV30, the J gene TRBJ1-2, with 8 bases aligning to TRBD1. After removal of 3 bases from V and 2 bases from J, the junction contained 8 bases not matched to a gene. Germline V gives CDR1 GTSNPN, CDR2 SVGIG (reference sequence). The CDR3 length is 15 residues. The CDR3 loop is CAWRLQGAINYGYTF. Written as DNA, the CDR3 is TGTGCCTGGAGGCTCCAGGGGGCTATAAACTATGGCTACACCTTC.

The chain is built from TRBV3-1 (or the pseudogene TRBV3-2) and TRBJ1-1; 8 bases are shared with TRBD1. V lost 1 base to trimming and J lost 8 bases; unmatched junction nucleotides: 15. CDR1 is LGHDT, CDR2 YNNKEL, per germline (reference sequence). The CDR3 is made up of 17 amino acids. DNA of the CDR3: TGTGCCAGCAGCCAAGCCGTATCGCTCAGGGGGCGTCAAGAAGCTTTCTTT. Translated, it gives CASSQAVSLRGRQEAFF.

The chain carries TRBV11-3 and TRBJ2-2; D not resolved. Germline CDR1 SGHNT, CDR2 YENEEA. The germline V and J ends were trimmed by 5 bases and 0 bases, with 7 bases remaining between them. The CDR3 has 14 residues. The CDR3 nucleotides are TGTGCCAGCAGCCCTTCACCGAACACCGGGGAGCTGTTTTTT. Its translation: CASSPSPNTGELFF. The full variable domain, with the rest looked up from reference TRBV11-3 and TRBJ2-2, is EAGVVQSPRYKIIEKKQPVAFWCNPISGHNTLYWYLQNLGQGPELLIRYENEEAVDDSQLPKDRFSAERLKGVDSTLKIQPAELGDSAVYLCASSPSPNTGELFFGEGSRLTVL.

The V call is TRBV2, the J call TRBJ1-4; 7 nucleotides match TRBD1. There are 13 residues in the CDR3. V dropped 7 bases and J dropped 4; count of bases not matched to a gene: 3. Germline CDR1 and CDR2: SNHLY and FYNNEI. The CDR3 here is CASKDRINEKLFF. The DNA of the CDR3 is TGTGCCAGCAAGGACAGGATTAATGAAAAACTGTTTTTT.

This rearrangement joins TRBV7-3 to TRBJ2-6, with 8 bases aligning to TRBD2. CDR3 length: 17 residues. The ends lost 2 bases at V and 0 bases at J; junction bases unmatched: 3. From germline, CDR1 is SGHTA and CDR2 FQGTGA. The CDR3 sequence is CASSLQRGSSGANVLTF. The CDR3 region has the DNA TGTGCCAGCAGCTTACAGCGGGGGAGCTCTGGGGCCAACGTCCTGACTTTC.

V gene TRBV27 combines with J gene TRBJ2-5; 12 bases map to TRBD2. CDR1 is MNHEY, CDR2 SMNVEV, per germline (reference sequence). Trimming took 6 bases from V and 5 from J; bases not matched to a gene: 19. CDR3 length equals 19 residues. CDR3 DNA sequence: TGTGCCAGCAGGACCTTCTCTAGCGGGAGGGCCCTCCAGGAGGAGACCCAGTACTTC. Amino acids: CASRTFSSGRALQEETQYF.

The V call is TRBV7-9, the J call TRBJ2-7, with a possible D match to TRBD2 (5 bases). Germline CDR1 and CDR2: SEHNR and FQNEAQ (reference sequence). This CDR3 is 14 amino acids long. The ends were cut back, 3 bases at V and 0 bases at J, with 9 bases in the middle. Here the CDR3 DNA reads TGTGCCAGCAGCTTTGAGGGAGCCTCCTACGAGCAGTACTTC. Its protein product is CASSFEGASYEQYF.

This chain links TRBV19 with TRBJ1-3, with D hard to call. V was cut by 4 bases and J by 0 bases, with 7 bases left in between. The CDR3 is 14 residues long. The germline V gene has CDR1 LNHDA and CDR2 SQIVND (reference sequence). In DNA form, the CDR3 reads TGTGCCAGTAGTACACTGAGCTCTGGAAACACCATATATTTT. Its protein product is CASSTLSSGNTIYF.

As for this clone: Other DNA variants within this sample encode the same CDR3. The genes are TRBV28 and TRBJ2-7, with 11 bases matching TRBD2. Per the germline V gene, CDR1 is MDHEN and CDR2 is SYDVKM. The CDR3 is 14 amino acids. The J segment lost 3 bases and the V segment lost 6 bases, leaving 4 bases of the junction unmatched. The DNA of the CDR3 is TGTGCCAGCAGGCCAGGGACTAGCGGCTACGAGCAGTACTTC. This translates into CASRPGTSGYEQYF.

The chain links TRBV7-9 to TRBJ1-2, with D perhaps matching TRBD1 (6 bases). This CDR3 is 13 amino acids long. Trimming removed 8 bases at V and 8 bases at J, with 18 bases between. In germline, CDR1 is SEHNR, CDR2 FQNEAQ (reference sequence). This CDR3 is CASALGKGEGYTF. CDR3 sequence (DNA): TGTGCCAGCGCTTTAGGGAAGGGGGAGGGCTACACCTTC. The full variable domain, its missing parts supplied by reference TRBV7-9 and TRBJ1-2, is DTGVSQNPRHKITKRGQNVTFRCDPISEHNRLYWYRQTLGQGPEFLTYFQNEAQLEKSRLLSDRFSAERPKGSFSTLEIQRTEQGDSAMYLCASALGKGEGYTFGSGTRLTVV.

This chain links TRBV6-5 with TRBJ2-7; D might be TRBD1 (5 bases). Germline loops: CDR1 MNHEY, CDR2 SVGAGI. V shed 5 bases and J shed 4 bases, with 18 bases lying between them. This CDR3 comprises 15 residues. The DNA for the CDR3 is TGTGCCAGCAGTCATCCAAGGGGATCCCTTTACGAGCAGTACTTC. The encoded protein is CASSHPRGSLYEQYF.

The CDR3 reads CASSPGVQGTEAFF. The CDR3 DNA reads as TGTGCCAGCTCACCAGGGGTTCAGGGCACTGAAGCTTTCTTT. This rearrangement joins TRBV18 to TRBJ1-1; possibly TRBD1 for D (5 bases). Germline V gene lookup returns CDR1 KGHSH and CDR2 LQKENI. The CDR3 is 14 residues long. The V end lost 2 bases, the J end lost 4 bases, and 11 bases lay between the germline ends.

The J gene is TRBJ2-3, the V gene TRBV19, with TRBD2 as a possible D gene (6 bases). The CDR3 covers 13 residues. Per the germline V gene, CDR1 is LNHDA and CDR2 is SQIVND (reference sequence). The V end was cut by 0 bases, the J end by 10 bases, with 11 bases between. The CDR3 DNA reads TGTGCCAGTAGTATAGATCCGGGGGTTGCGCAGTATTTT. It encodes CASSIDPGVAQYF.

The chain is built from TRBV5-1 and TRBJ1-1; TRBD1 might be the D (5 bases). Trimming removed 2 bases from V and 10 bases from J, with 21 bases in between. There are 15 residues in the CDR3. Germline V gene data show CDR1 as SGHRS and CDR2 as YFSETQ. CDR3 amino acids: CASSFLGTANSGAFF. The CDR3 nucleotides read TGCGCCAGCAGCTTTCTGGGGACCGCAAACTCGGGAGCTTTCTTT.

The chain recombines TRBV29-1 with TRBJ2-1; 12 bases align to TRBD2. This CDR3 is 16 amino acids long. Germline lookup yields CDR1 SQVTM and CDR2 ANQGSEA. Losses at the gene ends were 1 base for V and 4 bases for J; bases not matched to a gene: 5. Here the CDR3 DNA reads TGCAGCGTTGAAGGGGCTAGCGGGGGGGTGTACAATGAGCAGTTCTTC. This translates into CSVEGASGGVYNEQFF.

This rearrangement joins TRBV7-9 to TRBJ2-1, with 12 bases fitting TRBD2. Germline loops: CDR1 SEHNR, CDR2 FQNEAQ (reference sequence). The ends lost 1 base at V and 8 bases at J; junction bases unmatched: 6. The CDR3 length is 16 residues. The CDR3 protein is CASSLGLAGGPDEQFF. The CDR3 DNA follows: TGTGCCAGCAGCTTAGGGCTAGCGGGGGGGCCGGATGAGCAGTTCTTC.

V gene TRBV6-1 combines with J gene TRBJ1-5; D might be TRBD1 (5 bases). The CDR3 covers 15 residues. V was cut by 2 bases and J by 0 bases, with 8 bases left in between. Germline V CDR1 and CDR2: MNHNS, SASEGT. The CDR3 region is CASSERQSSNQPQHF. The CDR3 bases are TGTGCCAGCAGTGAACGACAGAGTAGCAATCAGCCCCAGCATTTT.

The rearrangement links TRBV30 to TRBJ2-2; TRBD1 matches 7 bases. CDR3 length: 18 residues. J lost 0 bases, V lost 0 bases, and 10 bases had no gene match. Germline V CDR1 and CDR2: GTSNPN, SVGIG (reference sequence). The CDR3 DNA is TGTGCCTGGAGTGTCCCCGCCACGACAGGGCCGAACACCGGGGAGCTGTTTTTT. Its translation is CAWSVPATTGPNTGELFF.

This chain joins TRBV18 and TRBJ1-2, with a possible D match to TRBD1 (5 bases). The CDR3 covers 15 residues. The ends were cut back, 2 bases at V and 4 bases at J, with 14 bases in the middle. Germline assignment: CDR1 KGHSH and CDR2 LQKENI. CDR3 DNA sequence: TGTGCCAGCTCACCATCGCCTCCGGGACTCTATGGCTACACCTTC. Its protein product is CASSPSPPGLYGYTF.

This CDR3 reads CASSRESDTQYF. The CDR3 coding sequence is TGTGCCAGCAGCCGCGAGTCAGATACGCAGTATTTT. This chain connects TRBV7-8 to TRBJ2-3, with D unresolved. The CDR3 extends over 12 amino acids. Germline V gene lookup returns CDR1 SGHVS and CDR2 FQNEAQ. Trimming left V 5 bases short and J 4 bases short, with 7 bases between. The full variable domain, its missing parts supplied by reference TRBV7-8 and TRBJ2-3, is GAGVSQSPRYKVAKRGQDVALRCDPISGHVSLFWYQQALGQGPEFLTYFQNEAQLDKSGLPSDRFFAERPEGSVSTLKIQRTQQEDSAVYLCASSRESDTQYFGPGTRLTVL.

V is TRBV18 and J is TRBJ1-4; no reliable D call. Germline V gene lookup returns CDR1 KGHSH and CDR2 LQKENI. V lost 6 bases, J lost 8 bases, and 7 bases lay in between. The CDR3 runs 11 residues. Here the CDR3 DNA reads TGTGCCAGCTCGCACGGGGAAAAACTGTTTTTT. The encoded protein is CASSHGEKLFF.

This sequence joins TRBV5-5 and TRBJ2-5, with D perhaps TRBD1 (6 bases). Per germline, CDR1 SGHKS and CDR2 YYEKEE (reference sequence). Trimming pared 4 bases from V and 2 bases from J, leaving 12 bases between. This CDR3 contains 14 residues. CDR3 amino acids: CASSRDQGQETQYF. CDR3 DNA sequence: TGTGCCAGCAGCCGTGACCAGGGGCAAGAGACCCAGTACTTC.

The J gene is TRBJ1-2, the V gene TRBV6-5; 8 bases agree with TRBD1. The V gene's germline CDR1 is MNHEY and CDR2 SVGAGI. The V gene end was trimmed by 5 bases and the J gene end by 7 bases; junction bases not matched to a gene: 6. The CDR3 has 13 residues. CDR3 loop: CASSLQGAGGYTF. CDR3 DNA: TGTGCCAGCAGTCTGCAGGGGGCGGGTGGCTACACCTTC.